Presented here are 28 T cell receptor beta chains from one specimen sequenced in a study of naive and memory T cell subsets. An equimolar mix of two oligonucleotides served as the beta constant-region primer for TRBC1 and TRBC2. Nested alpha and beta constant-region primers with the SP2 primer drove four PCR rounds on ligated cDNA. TCRdb called the UMI-ligation and nested PCR reads again in MiXCR, with one record for every CDR3 protein. The profile shows roughly 97,000 distinct CDR3 sequences, about 15% of them singletons. Antigen specificity for these receptors is unknown. Findings and caveats of the study: A few larger clonotypes appeared in naive repertoires, especially CD8, possibly memory cells re-expressing CD45RA.

Sequenced material: naive CD8+ T cells from blood. Receptor source: a human donor in good health.

The chain employs TRBV19 and TRBJ2-1; 14 positions agree with TRBD2. Germline V lookup: CDR1 LNHDA, CDR2 SQIVND (reference sequence). CDR3 length equals 17 residues. The trim removed 5 bases at V and 0 bases at J, leaving 3 bases unmatched. Here the CDR3 DNA reads TGTGCCAGTAGTGGGACTAGCGGGAGAATCTCCTACAATGAGCAGTTCTTC. Its translation is CASSGTSGRISYNEQFF.

This chain joins TRBV20-1 and TRBJ2-7; 11 bases line up with TRBD2. This CDR3 has 16 amino acids. The germline CDR1 and CDR2 sequences are DFQATT and SNEGSKA (reference sequence). J lost 3 bases, V lost 2 bases, and 9 bases had no gene match. CDR3 sequence reads: CSARPFGGLADYEQYF. CDR3 bases: TGCAGTGCTAGACCATTTGGGGGACTAGCGGACTACGAGCAGTACTTC.

This rearrangement joins TRBV7-2 to TRBJ2-3; 10 bases align to TRBD2. CDR1 and CDR2 (germline): SGHTA, FQGNSA. V was clipped by 4 bases and J by 2 bases; unmatched bases: 3. The CDR3 loop spans 15 amino acids. CDR3 sequence: CASSWTSGFTDTQYF. As DNA, the CDR3 is TGTGCCAGCAGCTGGACTAGCGGATTCACAGATACGCAGTATTTT.

This clonotype appeared a few times. The CDR3 DNA reads as TGTGCCAGCAGTCCCCCCGGTAGCAATCAGCCCCAGCATTTT. This gives the protein CASSPPGSNQPQHF. The chain carries TRBV27 and TRBJ1-5; D gene ambiguous. This CDR3 is 14 amino acids long. Trimming pared 5 bases from V and 0 bases from J, leaving 8 bases between. Germline assignment: CDR1 MNHEY and CDR2 SMNVEV (reference sequence).

V gene TRBV5-4 combines with J gene TRBJ1-2, with D hard to call. The CDR3 is 14 amino acids. Germline CDR1 SGHNT, CDR2 YYREEE (reference sequence). The V and J ends lost 4 bases and 6 bases respectively, with 16 bases between them. This chain's CDR3 is CASSAPPGSHGYTF. As DNA, the CDR3 is TGTGCCAGCAGCGCTCCCCCAGGATCGCATGGCTACACCTTC.

This chain links TRBV7-9 with TRBJ2-7; tentative D call: TRBD2 (7 bases). This CDR3 is 15 amino acids long. The germline gives CDR1 SEHNR, CDR2 FQNEAQ (reference sequence). Trimming removed 11 bases at V and 7 bases at J, with 27 bases between. The chain's CDR3 is CAEGLSGGPSWEQYF. CDR3 DNA sequence: TGTGCCGAAGGTCTTTCGGGGGGCCCCTCGTGGGAGCAGTACTTC.

At least ten counts were recorded for this clonotype. The V and J genes are TRBV4-2 and TRBJ2-5; unclear D gene. This CDR3 spans 14 amino acids. Germline CDR1 LGHNA, CDR2 YNFKEQ. Trimming removed 1 base at V and 7 bases at J, with 13 bases between. CDR3: CASSQGLGLGTQYF. CDR3 in DNA: TGTGCCAGCAGCCAAGGGCTAGGGTTGGGGACCCAGTACTTC.

This clonotype has only a few counts. The chain combines TRBV11-2 with TRBJ2-3; D not resolved. Germline V CDR1 and CDR2: SGHAT, FQNNGV. The CDR3 has 13 amino acids. Trimming cost V 5 bases and J 8 bases, with 14 bases left between them. In DNA form, the CDR3 reads TGTGCCAGCAGCACCAGTCTAGAGGTTACGCAGTATTTT. It is translated as CASSTSLEVTQYF.

This clonotype occurred a few times. V usage is TRBV7-8 and J usage is TRBJ1-1, with D possibly matching TRBD1 (5 bases). From germline, CDR1 is SGHVS and CDR2 FQNEAQ. V was trimmed by 2 bases and J by 4 bases, leaving 11 bases between them. The CDR3 totals 14 residues. The CDR3 reads CASSLNPGGTEAFF. DNA for the CDR3: TGTGCCAGCAGCTTAAACCCCGGGGGCACTGAAGCTTTCTTT.

The chain uses TRBV4-3 and TRBJ2-5; D is unclear. CDR1 LGHNA and CDR2 YSLEER come from the germline V gene. CDR3 length: 16 residues. V was pared by 0 bases and J by 2 bases, with 13 bases between. The CDR3, as DNA: TGCGCCAGCAGCCAAGATTTCGTAGTGCCTCAAGAGACCCAGTACTTC. Residues: CASSQDFVVPQETQYF.

This clonotype was recorded many times. V gene TRBV29-1 combines with J gene TRBJ2-5; 9 nucleotides align to TRBD2. The junction had 6 bases not matched to a gene; V was cut back by 3 bases and J by 4 bases. This CDR3 has 14 amino acids. Germline assignment: CDR1 SQVTM and CDR2 ANQGSEA. The CDR3 DNA sequence: TGCAGCGTTGAGTTCGCGGGGGGGCGAGAGACCCAGTACTTC. It is translated as CSVEFAGGRETQYF.

V and J are TRBV18 and TRBJ1-2, with D perhaps TRBD1 (5 bases). V was cut by 0 bases and J by 4 bases, with 12 bases left in between. This CDR3 contains 15 residues. Germline values: CDR1 KGHSH, CDR2 LQKENI. The chain's CDR3 is CASSPPEGIPYGYTF. The CDR3 bases are TGTGCCAGCTCACCACCGGAGGGGATCCCCTATGGCTACACCTTC.

This clonotype came up many times. This sequence joins TRBV5-1 and TRBJ2-1; 11 bases match TRBD1. Germline-derived CDR1 and CDR2 are SGHRS and YFSETQ. The CDR3 spans 15 residues. V was clipped by 0 bases and J by 8 bases; unmatched bases: 4. DNA for the CDR3: TGCGCCAGCAGCTTGGGAGGGACAGGGGGTGATGAGCAGTTCTTC. Amino acid sequence: CASSLGGTGGDEQFF.

This clonotype was observed many times. The chain employs TRBV29-1 and TRBJ1-1, with a possible D match to TRBD1 (5 bases). V lost 5 bases and J lost 7, with 17 bases in between. The CDR3 contains 13 residues. Germline V gene sequence: CDR1 SQVTM, CDR2 ANQGSEA. Here the CDR3 reads CSVRLREGSEAFF. CDR3 coding DNA: TGCAGCGTTAGACTCAGGGAAGGGAGTGAAGCTTTCTTT.

The chain employs TRBV29-1 and TRBJ2-7, with D perhaps matching TRBD1 or TRBD2 (5 bases each). Trimming shortened V by 6 bases and J by 3 bases, and 12 bases separated the two germline ends. CDR1 and CDR2 (germline): SQVTM, ANQGSEA. The CDR3 is 12 residues long. The CDR3 nucleotides read TGCAGCGTATGGGACGGGTACTACGAGCAGTACTTC. Its translation is CSVWDGYYEQYF.

V and J are TRBV11-1 and TRBJ2-7; D is ambiguous. The V gene lost 4 bases and the J gene lost 6 bases, with 13 bases spanning the gap. The CDR3 has 13 residues. Germline V CDR1 and CDR2: SGHAT, FQDESV (reference sequence). CDR3 sequence: CASSSARGVEQYF. The DNA for the CDR3 is TGTGCCAGCAGCTCCGCTCGTGGGGTCGAGCAGTACTTC.

This clonotype was picked up many times. This chain joins TRBV11-2 and TRBJ2-1, with 10 nucleotides matching TRBD1. CDR3 length equals 15 residues. V lost 4 bases to trimming and J lost 4 bases; unmatched junction nucleotides: 4. Germline-derived CDR1 and CDR2 are SGHAT and FQNNGV. CDR3: CASSSGQGEYNEQFF. CDR3 bases: TGTGCCAGCAGCTCCGGACAGGGGGAGTACAATGAGCAGTTCTTC.

This clonotype was detected only a few times. The chain employs TRBV20-1 and TRBJ1-1; D not certain. CDR1 and CDR2 (germline): DFQATT, SNEGSKA (reference sequence). This CDR3 is 13 amino acids long. V was shortened by 1 base and J by 0 bases, with 6 bases between the two germline ends. DNA of the CDR3: TGCAGTGCTAGAGTGGGGATGAACACTGAAGCTTTCTTT. Protein sequence: CSARVGMNTEAFF.

The chain joins TRBV2 to TRBJ2-4, with D uncertain. There are 15 residues in the CDR3. Germline CDR1 reads SNHLY; CDR2 reads FYNNEI. V gave up 4 bases and J gave up 3 bases, with 13 bases separating them. The CDR3 region is CASSVDGLGKNIQYF. In DNA form, the CDR3 reads TGTGCCAGCAGTGTAGACGGGCTCGGCAAAAACATTCAGTACTTC.

In this sample, this clonotype turned up a few times. The rearrangement joins TRBV4-2 to TRBJ1-2; no clear D. CDR1 and CDR2 from the germline V gene are LGHNA and YNFKEQ. The CDR3 contains 14 residues. The V end lost 3 bases, the J end lost 4 bases, and 12 bases lay between the germline ends. The DNA of the CDR3 is TGTGCCAGCAGCCACCAGACTGGGGTCTATGGCTACACCTTC. Translation gives CASSHQTGVYGYTF.

The chain has TRBV20-1 and TRBJ2-3; the match to TRBD2 covers 8 bases. The CDR3 consists of 15 residues. Germline V CDR1 and CDR2: DFQATT, SNEGSKA (reference sequence). J was trimmed by 3 bases and V by 0 bases; bases with no gene match: 5. The CDR3 nucleotides read TGCAGTGCTAGAGATCACGGGGGGGCGACAGATACGCAGTATTTT. Residues: CSARDHGGATDTQYF.

The chain is built from TRBV18 and TRBJ2-3, with TRBD2 matching over 9 bases. The trim removed 6 bases at V and 4 bases at J, leaving 8 bases unmatched. There are 15 residues in the CDR3. Germline CDR1 is KGHSH and CDR2 is LQKENI. CDR3: CASSPSGGGADTQYF. As DNA, the CDR3 is TGTGCCAGCTCCCCCTCTGGCGGGGGGGCAGATACGCAGTATTTT.

This clonotype has just a few counts. CDR3 sequence reads: CATSSDRNYEQYF. CDR3 coding DNA: TGTGCCACCAGCAGTGACAGAAACTACGAGCAGTACTTC. The chain uses TRBV15 and TRBJ2-7, with D perhaps matching TRBD1 (5 bases). Germline CDR1 LNHNV, CDR2 YYDKDF (reference sequence). This CDR3 has 13 residues. Trimming shortened V by 3 bases and J by 3 bases, and 9 bases separated the two germline ends.

This clonotype was seen a few times. The chain couples TRBV29-1 to TRBJ2-5; TRBD1 matches at 11 bases. Germline V CDR1 and CDR2: SQVTM, ANQGSEA. Unmatched junction bases numbered 5, after V lost 7 bases and J lost 4 bases. The CDR3 spans 13 residues. The CDR3, as DNA: TGCAGCGCGAGGACAGGGGGCTTAGAGACCCAGTACTTC. The encoded protein is CSARTGGLETQYF.

The sample holds a few counts of this clonotype. V gene TRBV7-9 combines with J gene TRBJ2-1, with D maybe TRBD2 (6 bases). Germline CDR1 SEHNR, CDR2 FQNEAQ (reference sequence). V gave up 5 bases and J gave up 5 bases, with 10 bases separating them. The CDR3 has 13 residues. The CDR3 DNA sequence: TGTGCCAGCAGCCCTCAGCGGGACAATGAGCAGTTCTTC. Its protein product is CASSPQRDNEQFF. The full variable domain, its missing parts supplied by reference TRBV7-9 and TRBJ2-1, is DTGVSQNPRHKITKRGQNVTFRCDPISEHNRLYWYRQTLGQGPEFLTYFQNEAQLEKSRLLSDRFSAERPKGSFSTLEIQRTEQGDSAMYLCASSPQRDNEQFFGPGTRLTVL.

In this sample, this clonotype turned up many times. The chain couples TRBV4-3 to TRBJ2-4, with D possibly TRBD1 on 6 matching bases. V lost 2 bases to trimming and J lost 3 bases, with 23 bases between them. This CDR3 has 19 residues. The germline gives CDR1 LGHNA, CDR2 YSLEER. The CDR3 sequence: CASSQWGRGAGVGKNIQYF. CDR3 DNA: TGCGCCAGCAGCCAATGGGGCAGGGGCGCCGGGGTAGGCAAAAACATTCAGTACTTC.

This clonotype was found many times. This sequence joins TRBV12-3 or TRBV12-4 and TRBJ2-3, with D uncertain. CDR3 size: 15 residues. The V end was cut by 5 bases, the J end by 2 bases, with 14 bases between. As DNA, the CDR3 is TGTGCCAGCAGTCCTCCTTATCCTCACACAGATACGCAGTATTTT. It translates to CASSPPYPHTDTQYF.

This clonotype was recorded many times. The gene calls are TRBV12-3 or TRBV12-4 and TRBJ1-2; D gene uncertain. V dropped 6 bases and J dropped 0 bases, with 8 bases sitting between them. The CDR3 loop spans 13 amino acids. The CDR3, as DNA: TGTGCCAGCAGCGGGCAGTCTAACTATGGCTACACCTTC. As protein: CASSGQSNYGYTF.